The clone carrying this T cell receptor beta chain turned up a few times. It was RNA transcripts that yielded the amplified TCR beta CDR3 regions. First-round RT-PCR with HTBI primers amplified the TCR CDR3 region. TCRdb reprocessed the multiplex PCR reads via MiXCR and lists one record per CDR3 protein. This table holds a few hundred thousand distinct CDR3 sequences, about 16% found once. The data originate from a study of T cells in Graves' hyperthyroidism and ophthalmopathy. Overall study context: Prior to any treatment, at the point of initial diagnosis, peripheral blood was collected.

Losses at the gene ends were 4 bases for V and 0 bases for J; bases not matched to a gene: 3. The germline V gene encodes CDR1 SGDLS and CDR2 YYNGEE. The CDR3 spans 15 residues. Ophthalmopathy cases met thresholds of Clinical Activity Score at least 3, NOSPECS grade at least 4 and duration under 3 months. Investigators excluded patients with uncontrolled infection, other autoimmune disease, pregnancy or lactation. The receptor was isolated from a woman in her fifties or sixties with Graves' ophthalmopathy. What was sequenced was blood. The V call is TRBV9, the J call TRBJ2-1; TRBD2 matches 8 bases. The CDR3 coding sequence is TGTGCCAGCAGCAATAGCGGGAACTCCTACAATGAGCAGTTCTTC. Residues: CASSNSGNSYNEQFF.